This record covers a single TCR beta chain. As processed by the authors: Amplifying reference gene primers gave estimates of nucleated cell counts. Produced via immunoSEQ multiplex PCR; TCRdb's table is partial and in-frame only. The DNA gave D and trimming, while V, J and clone size come from that table. The top ten hold 39% of the sample, which has around 84,000 clones, around 88% seen once. This entry belongs to a study of blood T cell repertoires in COVID-19. Across the whole study: Samples representing acute and convalescent COVID-19 were sourced from the United States, Italy and Spain. The analysed material was cDNA or gDNA that came from T cells, B-cell-depleted T cells, or PBMCs.

CDR1 LGHDT and CDR2 YNNKEL come from the germline V gene (reference sequence). V trimming: 3 bases; J trimming: 1 base; junction bases outside the gene matches: 3. The CDR3 runs 15 residues. V gene TRBV3-1 (or the pseudogene TRBV3-2) combines with J gene TRBJ1-5, with 7 bases identical to TRBD1. Sequencing input: peripheral blood. The sequence derives from an elderly man with active or convalescent COVID-19. CDR3 in DNA: TGTGCCAGCAGCCACGACAGGGCCAGCAATCAGCCCCAGCATTTT. This translates into CASSHDRASNQPQHF.